These 8 T cell receptor beta chains share one sample of origin, sequenced in a study of blood T cell repertoires in COVID-19. Repertoires were generated with immunoSEQ multiplex PCR, while TCRdb's copy carries only in-frame clones and drops some. The repertoire holds 200,000 or so clones, with 75% to 90% as singletons. Source material: PBMCs or T cells enriched from blood (not recorded which). The source is a woman under 30 in a cohort exposed to, infected with or recovered from COVID-19 (not recorded which).

This chain links TRBV10-3 with TRBJ2-1; TRBD1 matches 9 bases. CDR3 length: 15 residues. Germline values: CDR1 ENHRY, CDR2 SYGVKD. V trimming: 6 bases; J trimming: 9 bases; junction bases outside the gene matches: 12. The CDR3 loop is CAIRDFPGQGSEQFF. The CDR3 DNA reads TGTGCCATCAGGGATTTTCCGGGACAGGGTAGTGAGCAGTTCTTC.

V usage is TRBV27 and J usage is TRBJ2-3, with 10 bases aligning to TRBD1. The V gene's germline CDR1 is MNHEY and CDR2 SMNVEV (reference sequence). With V trimmed by 1 base and J by 6 bases, 7 bases remained unmatched. CDR3 size: 16 residues. CDR3 protein: CASSLFTGQGEDTQYF. Written as DNA, the CDR3 is TGTGCCAGCAGTTTATTCACTGGACAGGGGGAGGATACGCAGTATTTT.

This rearrangement joins TRBV6-5 to TRBJ1-1, with D maybe TRBD1 (5 bases). The germline V gene has CDR1 MNHEY and CDR2 SVGAGI. CDR3 length equals 13 residues. V dropped 6 bases and J dropped 7 bases, with 15 bases sitting between them. For the CDR3, the DNA is TGTGCCAGCAGGCGGGACGGGGATTATGAAGCTTTCTTT. Residues: CASRRDGDYEAFF.

The gene calls are TRBV11-2 and TRBJ1-1; 8 nucleotides match TRBD1. This CDR3 has 13 residues. V was pared by 5 bases and J by 6 bases, with 5 bases of the junction left unmatched. Germline assignment: CDR1 SGHAT and CDR2 FQNNGV. The DNA for the CDR3 is TGTGCCAGCAGCATCGACAGGGGACCTGAAGCTTTCTTT. It codes for CASSIDRGPEAFF.

The chain links TRBV3-1 (or the pseudogene TRBV3-2) to TRBJ1-1, with TRBD1 matching over 7 bases. With V trimmed by 5 bases and J by 4 bases, 4 bases remained unmatched. CDR3 length: 13 amino acids. In germline, CDR1 is LGHDT, CDR2 YNNKEL (reference sequence). The CDR3 DNA sequence: TGTGCCAGCAGCTCCTACAGGGGCACTGAAGCTTTCTTT. Encoded protein: CASSSYRGTEAFF.

The rearrangement links TRBV19 to TRBJ2-7, with 8 bases matching TRBD1. With V trimmed by 5 bases and J by 1 base, 4 bases remained unmatched. The CDR3 contains 14 residues. Per germline, CDR1 LNHDA and CDR2 SQIVND (reference sequence). The CDR3 DNA reads as TGTGCCAGTAGTCCGGGACAGGCATCCTACGAGCAGTACTTC. Protein sequence: CASSPGQASYEQYF. The variable domain in full, with the rest retrieved from reference TRBV19 and TRBJ2-7, is DGGITQSPKYLFRKEGQNVTLSCEQNLNHDAMYWYRQDPGQGLRLIYYSQIVNDFQKGDIAEGYSVSREKKESFPLTVTSAQKNPTAFYLCASSPGQASYEQYFGPGTRLTVT.

CDR3 sequence reads: CSQRGYLTDTQYF. Here the CDR3 DNA reads TGTTCCCAGCGGGGGTACCTCACAGATACGCAGTATTTT. V gene TRBV25-1 combines with J gene TRBJ2-3; 8 nucleotides line up with TRBD2. Germline V gives CDR1 MGHDK, CDR2 SYGVNS. The CDR3 consists of 13 residues.

This clone appeared a single time. V is TRBV2 and J is TRBJ1-1; D gene unclear. Trimming removed 3 bases from V and 7 bases from J, with 9 bases in between. The CDR3 consists of 12 residues. Germline V lookup: CDR1 SNHLY, CDR2 FYNNEI. Here the CDR3 reads CASSDSEGEAFF. The CDR3 nucleotides read TGTGCCAGCAGTGACTCGGAGGGTGAAGCTTTCTTT. The full variable domain, with the rest looked up from reference TRBV2 and TRBJ1-1, is EPEVTQTPSHQVTQMGQEVILRCVPISNHLYFYWYRQILGQKVEFLVSFYNNEISEKSEIFDDQFSVERPDGSNFTLKIRSTKLEDSAMYFCASSDSEGEAFFGQGTRLTVV.